The clone carrying this TCR beta chain was seen more than once but under ten times. Its antigen is unknown. This CDR3 spans 16 amino acids. V was trimmed by 5 bases and J by 0 bases, leaving 15 bases between them. Germline-derived CDR1 and CDR2 are SGHRS and YFSETQ. This record comes from a study of T-cell reconstitution after alpha-beta-depleted transplantation in children. Study-level results: Alpha-beta T cells about two months after transplant reportedly derived from several hundred expanded graft clones. T cells produced anew were the main source of T-cell counts and diversity one year after transplant. Surviving recipient T cells and thymic progenitors produced the high day-60 TCRbeta diversity seen in some patients.

TCRbeta library preparation incorporated unique molecular identifiers. One entry per CDR3 protein results from TCRdb running MiXCR on the PCR reads. The sample lists 90,000 to 100,000 distinct CDR3 sequences; under 25% were seen once. This sequence joins TRBV5-1 and TRBJ2-1, with TRBD2 as a possible D gene (6 bases). The sample consisted of PBMCs, taken before TCRalphabeta/CD19-depleted stem cell transplant. The receptor's source is a boy younger than 10 with acute lymphoblastic leukemia, due to receive a stem cell transplant. CDR3 protein: CASSDLSGSSYNEQFF. The CDR3 DNA reads as TGCGCCAGCAGTGACCTTAGCGGAAGCTCCTACAATGAGCAGTTCTTC.